Presented here are 9 T cell receptor beta chains from one specimen sequenced in a study of T cell repertoires in cytomegalovirus infection (dated by TCRdb to 2018 to 2020). This sample was sequenced with an Illumina HiSeq 1500. TCRdb redid the processing of the public reads, applying fastp at Q25 and MiXCR, and retained in-frame beta chains. Entries are consolidated by CDR3 protein sequence, retaining the most common genes and DNA. Present in this sample are 600,000 to 700,000 distinct CDR3 sequences, around 31% of which were seen just once. The ten top clones hold roughly 18% of the sample. No antigen has been identified for these receptors. In light of the paper, this sample's treatment or condition label describes: in vitro stimulation with specific CMV peptide epitopes to enrich CMV-specific T cells. Sequenced here: cultured PBMCs, sampled from culture after CMV antigen stimulation. The receptors derive from a human donor in good health (CMV status not recorded). Some clones in this sample may be carry-over from other donors' samples.

This chain uses TRBV6-2 or TRBV6-3 with TRBJ2-3; D call uncertain. Trimming cost V 2 bases and J 7 bases, with 16 bases left between them. CDR1 is MNHEY and CDR2 is SVGEGT in the germline V gene. CDR3 length: 15 amino acids. CDR3: CASSYHVPQLNTQYF. CDR3 in DNA: TGTGCCAGCAGTTACCACGTGCCCCAACTTAATACGCAGTATTTT.

The CDR3 spells CASSQGLGTNEKLFF. DNA of the CDR3: TGTGCCAGCAGCCAGGGCTTGGGGACTAATGAAAAACTGTTTTTT. The chain couples TRBV11-2 to TRBJ1-4; D might be TRBD1 (5 bases). V dropped 5 bases and J dropped 2 bases, with 12 bases sitting between them. The CDR3 runs 15 residues. In germline, CDR1 is SGHAT, CDR2 FQNNGV.

The chain carries TRBV2 and TRBJ1-1; 7 nucleotides agree with TRBD1. V shed 6 bases, J shed 0 bases, and the junction held 4 bases outside the gene matches. CDR3 length: 14 amino acids. Per germline, CDR1 SNHLY and CDR2 FYNNEI. The CDR3 DNA follows: TGTGCCAGCAGGGGGGACAGCCTGAACACTGAAGCTTTCTTT. This sequence encodes CASRGDSLNTEAFF. The whole variable domain, filled in from reference TRBV2 and TRBJ1-1, reads EPEVTQTPSHQVTQMGQEVILRCVPISNHLYFYWYRQILGQKVEFLVSFYNNEISEKSEIFDDQFSVERPDGSNFTLKIRSTKLEDSAMYFCASRGDSLNTEAFFGQGTRLTVV.

This rearrangement joins TRBV18 to TRBJ1-4; no clear D. Trimming removed 4 bases from V and 6 bases from J, with 12 bases in between. CDR1 is KGHSH and CDR2 is LQKENI in the germline V gene. This CDR3 is built from 14 residues. The CDR3 region has the DNA TGTGCCAGCTCACTCGGCCTAGGAGATGAAAAACTGTTTTTT. Its protein is CASSLGLGDEKLFF.

The rearrangement links TRBV6-8 to TRBJ1-2; TRBD1 agrees at 10 bases. V was clipped by 4 bases and J by 8 bases; unmatched bases: 7. Looked up from germline, CDR1 is MNHGY and CDR2 is SAAAGT. This CDR3 spans 14 amino acids. The CDR3 here is CASSSTWDRGGYTF. The CDR3 coding sequence is TGTGCCAGCAGTTCAACATGGGACAGGGGCGGCTACACCTTC.

The genes are TRBV4-2 and TRBJ1-2; possible D gene TRBD1, 5 bases. Germline V gene lookup returns CDR1 LGHNA and CDR2 YNFKEQ. CDR3 size: 15 residues. Trimming took off 1 base at V and 6 bases at J, with 15 bases between the two ends. The CDR3 coding sequence is TGTGCCAGCAGCCAAGCGTGGGGGACGGGGGATGGCTACACCTTC. This encodes CASSQAWGTGDGYTF.

This clonotype came up a few times. The J gene is TRBJ1-6, the V gene TRBV7-2; 8 nucleotides agree with TRBD1. There are 15 residues in the CDR3. Germline V gene sequence: CDR1 SGHTA, CDR2 FQGNSA. V shed 7 bases and J 7 bases; nucleotides not matched to a gene: 9. Here the CDR3 reads CASNMRTGLNSPLHF. In DNA, the CDR3 is TGTGCCAGCAACATGCGGACAGGGTTAAATTCACCCCTCCACTTT.

The chain links TRBV4-1 to TRBJ1-6; 7 bases are a match to TRBD1. This CDR3 is built from 15 residues. Germline V CDR1 and CDR2: MGHRA, YSYEKL. J was trimmed by 12 bases and V by 2 bases; bases with no gene match: 10. The CDR3: CASSQLEGQRLPLHF. The CDR3 DNA is TGCGCCAGCAGCCAATTAGAGGGACAGCGATTACCCCTCCACTTT.

The genes are TRBV20-1 and TRBJ2-7; D may be TRBD2 (5 bases). CDR1 is DFQATT, CDR2 SNEGSKA, per germline (reference sequence). V lost 1 base and J lost 4, with 14 bases in between. The CDR3 loop spans 14 amino acids. The DNA of the CDR3 is TGCAGTGCTAGAGTGCGGAGGTTCGGATACGAGCAGTACTTC. Translated, it gives CSARVRRFGYEQYF.